This TCR beta chain stems from a study of blood T cells in healthy people across ages (dated by TCRdb to between 2015 and 2016). The study in broad terms: In model experiments, template switching captured about one uniquely barcoded TCR beta cDNA molecule for every two T cells. Using deep sequencing normalized with unique cDNA molecular identifiers, the study measured how TCR beta repertoire diversity changes with age. For two donors (one aged 18 to 30 and one aged 80 or older), the study analyzed two additional independent replicas of 1 million unique cDNA reads from the same blood draw. To avoid experimental bias, donors of different ages were spread randomly across the sequencing lanes. The donors were divided into four age groups: young (average around 16 years), middle-aged (about 41), aged (62) and long-lived (about 80).

Comment on this clonotype: Its recognized antigen is unknown. A much more abundant neighbour one base away suggests this may be a read error.

The 35 to 40 donors, aged roughly 6 to 95 years, were systemically healthy Caucasian individuals from Russia. Approximately 9.7 milliliters of peripheral blood were drawn from each donor into EDTA-treated Vacutainer tubes. PBMCs were isolated by Ficoll-Paque density-gradient centrifugation, with at least 7 million obtained per sample. Total RNA, at least 6 micrograms per sample, was extracted from PBMCs with Trizol reagent. For every donor, an aliquot of PBMCs went through flow cytometry to measure the percentages of naive CD45RAhigh/CD27high T cells. Receptor libraries were prepared by 5' RACE. The data were produced on an Illumina HiSeq 2500. A second PCR of roughly 6 to 12 cycles was run with a J-beta primer mix and a sample-barcoded 5' primer. A unique molecular identifier was introduced onto each TCR beta cDNA molecule by a template-switch 5' adaptor carrying 12 random nucleotides. At least 2.5 million CDR3-containing paired-end reads were obtained from each sample. First-strand cDNA synthesis was performed from all RNA using the Mint cDNA synthesis kit, with priming by a TRBC-specific oligonucleotide. After uracil-DNA glycosylase treatment, a first 18-cycle PCR used universal primers M1SS and BC2_uni_R on all cDNA. On the authors' methods: For normalization, 1 million high-quality reads, each with a distinct molecular identifier, were randomly selected from each sample. Reads with shared molecular identifiers were discarded instead of being binned into consensus sequences. MiTCR, with a Q25 quality threshold and the strictest error-elimination algorithm, was used for CDR3 identification, clonotype clustering and error correction. A nonparametric unseen species model with Euler transformation was used to estimate lower-bound total TCR beta diversity. Using fastp trimming at Q25 and MiXCR clonotype assembly, TCRdb reanalyzed the public sequencing data and kept in-frame beta chains. Duplicate CDR3 protein sequences are folded into a single record with the most common DNA and genes. TCRdb, not the authors, supplied the V and J calls. The sample table shows about a million distinct CDR3 sequences, and around two fifths are seen once. The top ten clonotypes cover under 15% of the sample.

Findings and caveats that apply to the study as a whole: Since profiling was done on bulk unsorted PBMCs, naive and antigen-experienced compartments could not be conclusively compared. As age increased, observed TCR beta diversity per million T cells dropped in a roughly linear way, and a significant reduction was already evident by age 40. Compared with the aged group, more naive CD4+ T cells, fewer expanded clones and increased TCR diversity were shown by the long-lived group, suggesting age selection. The CMV infection status of donors was not known, potentially confounding age-related changes in expanded clonotypes. Total diversity estimates from one million sequenced T cells were considered lower bounds and underestimates. A strong correlation was found between observed TCR beta diversity and the percentage of naive T cells measured by flow cytometry.

Sequencing used blood. This TCR was recovered from a man aged 18 to 29 in good health.

CDR3 reads: CGAEISRGQVHEQYF. The DNA sequence is TGCGGTGCCGAGATATCCAGGGGGCAGGTCCACGAGCAGTACTTC. The rearrangement combines TRBV20-1 with TRBJ2-7; 8 bases in between match TRBD1. The CDR3 runs 15 residues from the cysteine to the phenylalanine. Only CDR3 DNA is held: 45 bases, read in frame from base 1. CDR1 is given as DFQATT and CDR2 as SNEGSKA, both from the germline V gene (reference sequence).